This entry features one TCR beta chain sequence. These data belong to a study of cytomegalovirus exposure and HLA in healthy donors. The repertoire was sequenced with immunoSEQ multiplex PCR; TCRdb's copy has only in-frame clones and lacks some. The sample yields 100,000 to 150,000 clones, 95% to 97% seen once. Germline V gene lookup returns CDR1 MNHEY and CDR2 SVGAGI. This CDR3 region has 14 residues. Trimming removed 5 bases from V and 7 bases from J; junction bases left unmatched: 10. Among the roughly 120 subjects of the validation cohort, separate from the approximately 670-subject first cohort, were the donors.

This TCR was recovered from a man younger than 30 in good health and CMV-seronegative. The sequenced sample consisted of PBMCs. The chain is built from TRBV6-5 and TRBJ2-7; 8 nucleotides agree with TRBD2. CDR3 protein: CASSMTSAKDEQYF. The CDR3 nucleotides read TGTGCCAGCAGTATGACTAGCGCGAAGGATGAGCAGTACTTC.